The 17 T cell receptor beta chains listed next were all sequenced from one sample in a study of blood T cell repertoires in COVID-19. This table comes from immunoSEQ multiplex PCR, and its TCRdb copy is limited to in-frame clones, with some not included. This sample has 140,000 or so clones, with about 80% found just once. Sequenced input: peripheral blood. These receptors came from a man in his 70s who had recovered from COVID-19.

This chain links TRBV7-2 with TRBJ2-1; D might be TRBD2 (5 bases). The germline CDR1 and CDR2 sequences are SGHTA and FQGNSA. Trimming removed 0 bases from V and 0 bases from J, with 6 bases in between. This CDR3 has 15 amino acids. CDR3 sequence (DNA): TGTGCCAGCAGCTTAGCGAGGGACTCCTACAATGAGCAGTTCTTC. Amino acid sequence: CASSLARDSYNEQFF. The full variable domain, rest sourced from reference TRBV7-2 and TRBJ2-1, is GAGVSQSPSNKVTEKGKDVELRCDPISGHTALYWYRQSLGQGLEFLIYFQGNSAPDKSGLPSDRFSAERTGGSVSTLTIQRTQQEDSAVYLCASSLARDSYNEQFFGPGTRLTVL.

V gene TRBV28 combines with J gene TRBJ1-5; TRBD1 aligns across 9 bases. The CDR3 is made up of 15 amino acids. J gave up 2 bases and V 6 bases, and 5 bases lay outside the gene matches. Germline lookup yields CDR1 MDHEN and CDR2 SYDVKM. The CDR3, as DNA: TGTGCCAGCAGAACGACAGGGGGTCGCAATCAGCCCCAGCATTTT. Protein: CASRTTGGRNQPQHF.

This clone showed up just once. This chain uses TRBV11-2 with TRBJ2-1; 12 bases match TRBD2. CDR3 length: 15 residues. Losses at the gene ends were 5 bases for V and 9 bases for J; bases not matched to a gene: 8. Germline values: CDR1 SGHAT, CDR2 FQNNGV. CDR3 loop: CASSARLAGETEQFF. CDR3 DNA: TGTGCCAGCAGCGCCCGACTAGCGGGAGAAACTGAGCAGTTCTTC.

The CDR3 sequence: CASLQNPGQGYNEQFF. CDR3 sequence (DNA): TGTGCCAGCCTCCAGAATCCGGGACAGGGATACAATGAGCAGTTCTTC. The gene calls are TRBV18 and TRBJ2-1; 9 nucleotides agree with TRBD1. CDR3 length: 16 amino acids. V was clipped by 8 bases and J by 4 bases; unmatched bases: 12. Germline V CDR1 and CDR2: KGHSH, LQKENI.

For the CDR3, the DNA is TGTGCCAGCAGTCCCCCAGGGGGCTTTGATCAGCCCCAGCATTTT. Its translation is CASSPPGGFDQPQHF. The J gene is TRBJ1-5, the V gene TRBV6-5; TRBD1 agrees at 8 bases. Germline values: CDR1 MNHEY, CDR2 SVGAGI. V lost 5 bases to trimming and J lost 5 bases; unmatched junction nucleotides: 8. The CDR3 sequence is 15 residues long.

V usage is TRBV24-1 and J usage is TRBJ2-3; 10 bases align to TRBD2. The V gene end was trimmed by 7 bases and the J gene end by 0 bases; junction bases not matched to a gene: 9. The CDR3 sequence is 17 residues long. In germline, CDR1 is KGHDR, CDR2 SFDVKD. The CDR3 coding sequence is TGTGCCACCAGCCCCGGGGGACTAGCGCCGAGCACAGATACGCAGTATTTT. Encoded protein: CATSPGGLAPSTDTQYF.

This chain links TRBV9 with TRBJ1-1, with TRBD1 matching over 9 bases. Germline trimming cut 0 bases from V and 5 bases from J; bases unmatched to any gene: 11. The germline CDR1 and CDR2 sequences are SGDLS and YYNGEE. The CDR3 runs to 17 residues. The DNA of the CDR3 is TGTGCCAGCAGCGTAGAGTCGGGACAGGGCCTGGGGACTGAAGCTTTCTTT. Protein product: CASSVESGQGLGTEAFF.

This CDR3 is CASSGQGHAGELFF. The CDR3 bases are TGCGCCAGCAGCGGACAGGGACACGCCGGGGAGCTGTTTTTT. V and J are TRBV5-1 and TRBJ2-2; 8 nucleotides align to TRBD1. Germline V lookup: CDR1 SGHRS, CDR2 YFSETQ. The V gene end was trimmed by 4 bases and the J gene end by 6 bases; junction bases not matched to a gene: 5. The CDR3 is made up of 14 amino acids. The full variable domain, rest sourced from reference TRBV5-1 and TRBJ2-2, is KAGVTQTPRYLIKTRGQQVTLSCSPISGHRSVSWYQQTPGQGLQFLFEYFSETQRNKGNFPGRFSGRQFSNSRSEMNVSTLELGDSALYLCASSGQGHAGELFFGEGSRLTVL.

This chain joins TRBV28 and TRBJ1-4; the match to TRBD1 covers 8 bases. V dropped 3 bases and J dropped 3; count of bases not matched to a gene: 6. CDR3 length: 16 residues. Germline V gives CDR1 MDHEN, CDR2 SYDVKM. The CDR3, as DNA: TGTGCCAGCAGTTTGGACAGGGTCGGGGCTAATGAAAAACTGTTTTTT. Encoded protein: CASSLDRVGANEKLFF.

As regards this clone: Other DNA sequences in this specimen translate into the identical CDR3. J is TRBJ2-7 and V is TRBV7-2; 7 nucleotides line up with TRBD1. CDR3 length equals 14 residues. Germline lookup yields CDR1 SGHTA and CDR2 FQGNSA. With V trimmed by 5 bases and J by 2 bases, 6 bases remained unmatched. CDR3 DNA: TGTGCCAGCAGCCCCGCAGGGGGTCCCTACGAGCAGTACTTC. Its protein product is CASSPAGGPYEQYF.

Here the CDR3 reads CSVRRQGSEQYF. CDR3 coding DNA: TGCAGCGTGCGGAGACAGGGCTCGGAACAGTACTTC. The rearrangement uses TRBV29-1 and TRBJ2-7, with 7 positions matching TRBD1. With 6 bases clipped from V and 10 bases from J, the junction kept 12 bases outside the gene matches. The CDR3 is 12 amino acids. Germline assignment: CDR1 SQVTM and CDR2 ANQGSEA.

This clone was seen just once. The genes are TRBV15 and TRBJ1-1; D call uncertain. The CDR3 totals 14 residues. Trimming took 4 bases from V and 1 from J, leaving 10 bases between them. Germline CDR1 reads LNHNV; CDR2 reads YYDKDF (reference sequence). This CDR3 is CATSNGFGNTEAFF. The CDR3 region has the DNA TGTGCCACCAGCAACGGGTTCGGGAACACTGAAGCTTTCTTT.

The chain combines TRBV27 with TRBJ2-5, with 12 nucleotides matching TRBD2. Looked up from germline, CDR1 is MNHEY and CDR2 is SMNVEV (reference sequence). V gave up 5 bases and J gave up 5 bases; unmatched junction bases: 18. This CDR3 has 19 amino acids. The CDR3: CASSPNPRTSGKSLETQYF. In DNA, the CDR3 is TGTGCCAGCAGTCCAAACCCCCGGACTAGCGGGAAGAGTTTGGAGACCCAGTACTTC.

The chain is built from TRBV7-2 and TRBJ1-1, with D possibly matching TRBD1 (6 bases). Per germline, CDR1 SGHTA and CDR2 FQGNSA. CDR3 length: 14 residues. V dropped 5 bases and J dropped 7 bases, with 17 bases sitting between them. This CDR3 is CASSPSQGSIEAFF. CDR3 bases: TGTGCCAGCAGCCCGTCGCAGGGGAGTATTGAAGCTTTCTTT.

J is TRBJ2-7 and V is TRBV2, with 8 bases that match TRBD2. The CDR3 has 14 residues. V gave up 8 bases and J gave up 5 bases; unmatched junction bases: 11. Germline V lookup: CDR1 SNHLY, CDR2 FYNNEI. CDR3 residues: CASCLIGGRNEQYF. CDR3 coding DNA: TGTGCCAGCTGTCTTATTGGCGGGAGGAACGAGCAGTACTTC. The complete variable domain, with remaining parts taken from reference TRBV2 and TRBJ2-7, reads EPEVTQTPSHQVTQMGQEVILRCVPISNHLYFYWYRQILGQKVEFLVSFYNNEISEKSEIFDDQFSVERPDGSNFTLKIRSTKLEDSAMYFCASCLIGGRNEQYFGPGTRLTVT.

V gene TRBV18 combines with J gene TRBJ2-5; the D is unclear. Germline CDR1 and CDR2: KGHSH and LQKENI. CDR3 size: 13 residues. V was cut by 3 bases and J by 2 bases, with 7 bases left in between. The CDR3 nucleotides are TGTGCCAGCTCACCGACTCTTCAAGAGACCCAGTACTTC. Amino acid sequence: CASSPTLQETQYF.

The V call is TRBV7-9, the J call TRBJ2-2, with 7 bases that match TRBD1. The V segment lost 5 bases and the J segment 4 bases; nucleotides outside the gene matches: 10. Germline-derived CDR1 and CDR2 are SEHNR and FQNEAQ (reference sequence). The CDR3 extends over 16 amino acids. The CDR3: CASSVVKTGPTGELFF. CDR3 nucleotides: TGTGCCAGCAGCGTAGTCAAGACAGGGCCCACCGGGGAGCTGTTTTTT.